The text below deals with one T cell receptor beta chain. Its antigen is undetermined. The authors generated TCR beta cDNA through 5'RACE template switching with UMIs. TCRdb reworked the 5' RACE reads into one entry per CDR3 protein, no DNA. The sample totals 500,000 to 700,000 distinct CDR3 sequences. This entry comes from a study of T cells expressing NK-cell markers. Study at large: Out of eight donors sequenced, seven tested HCMV-seropositive and the remaining one seronegative.

The germline V gene has CDR1 WSHSY and CDR2 SAAADI. CDR3 length: 20 residues. Broader study findings: Whether expanded NKG2C+ T cell clones were HCMV-specific remained unclear. The same clonotypes also predominated in the CD3+CD56-NKG2C+ fraction of several donors.

The TCR comes from a man younger than 30 in good health. Material for sequencing was blood T cells: a sorted CD56 or NKG2C T cell subset, CD4+ or CD8+ T cells, or bulk PBMC T cells (not recorded which). This rearrangement joins TRBV10-2 to TRBJ2-3; TCRdb designates TRBD2, a call that cannot be tested without DNA. This CDR3 is CASSRSSGGPLGASTDTQYF.